The table lists the clone carrying this T cell receptor (beta chain) with a few counts. Its target is unknown. The data belong to a study of early T cells in non-severe SARS-CoV-2 infection. Study summary: Whole-blood bulk RNA, unsorted, was sequenced, and chains were unpaired. Study-wide points: Comparison of clonotypes with VDJdb favored anti-spike CD8 responses while missing private and CD4 specificities.

Germline lookup yields CDR1 SQVTM and CDR2 ANQGSEA. V dropped 8 bases and J dropped 0 bases, with 13 bases sitting between them. The CDR3 loop spans 13 amino acids. Individual cDNA molecules each received unique molecular identifiers attached to them. TCRdb reprocessed the 5' RACE reads via MiXCR and lists one record per CDR3 protein. The sample consists of more than 80,000 distinct CDR3 sequences, around 10% of them appearing once. This chain links TRBV29-1 with TRBJ2-5; D gene uncertain. The TCR sequence derives from an adult who was a healthcare worker with PCR-confirmed SARS-CoV-2 infection or an uninfected control (not recorded which). The sequenced material came from whole blood. CDR3 protein: CSYDRADQETQYF. For the CDR3, the DNA is TGCAGCTATGATAGAGCCGACCAAGAGACCCAGTACTTC.